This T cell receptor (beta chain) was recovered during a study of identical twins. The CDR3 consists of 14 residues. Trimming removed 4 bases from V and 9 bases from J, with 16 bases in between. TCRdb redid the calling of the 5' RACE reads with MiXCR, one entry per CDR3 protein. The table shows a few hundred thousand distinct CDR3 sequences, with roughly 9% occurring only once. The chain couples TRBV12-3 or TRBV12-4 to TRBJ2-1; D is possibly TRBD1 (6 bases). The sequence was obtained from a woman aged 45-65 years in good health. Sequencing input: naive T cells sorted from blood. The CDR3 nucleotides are TGTGCCAGCAGTTCGAGGACAGCTGGGAGTGAGCAGTTCTTC. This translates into CASSSRTAGSEQFF.